These 30 T cell receptor beta chains came from one sample sequenced in a study of blood T cell repertoires in COVID-19. Clones were sequenced by immunoSEQ multiplex PCR, and TCRdb holds only the in-frame ones, with some missing. The data hold 450,000 or so clones, with about 90% observed a single time. Sample: PBMCs or T cells enriched from blood (not recorded which). The receptors come from a man aged 18 to 35 who had recovered from COVID-19.

The rearrangement uses TRBV6-4 and TRBJ2-1, with D possibly TRBD2 on 6 matching bases. Germline CDR1 and CDR2: MRHNA and SNTAGT. Trimming removed 0 bases from V and 8 bases from J, with 11 bases in between. The CDR3 extends over 14 amino acids. CDR3 sequence reads: CASSDSGGWDEQFF. CDR3 DNA sequence: TGTGCCAGCAGTGACTCAGGAGGGTGGGATGAGCAGTTCTTC.

The chain couples TRBV3-1 (or the pseudogene TRBV3-2) to TRBJ2-1; 11 positions agree with TRBD2. V dropped 0 bases and J dropped 10; count of bases not matched to a gene: 5. Germline loops: CDR1 LGHDT, CDR2 YNNKEL (reference sequence). This CDR3 has 15 amino acids. The CDR3 reads CASSQDNLAGGEQFF. The DNA for the CDR3 is TGTGCCAGCAGCCAAGATAACCTAGCGGGGGGAGAGCAGTTCTTC.

V and J are TRBV6-2 or TRBV6-3 and TRBJ2-6; maybe TRBD1 (6 bases). This CDR3 spans 13 amino acids. The ends were cut back, 4 bases at V and 6 bases at J, with 7 bases in the middle. The germline gives CDR1 MNHEY, CDR2 SVGEGT. CDR3 amino acids: CASSSGAANVLTF. The CDR3, as DNA: TGTGCCAGCAGTTCAGGGGCGGCCAACGTCCTGACTTTC.

The rearrangement uses TRBV5-1 and TRBJ1-1, with 9 bases lining up with TRBD1. CDR1 is SGHRS, CDR2 YFSETQ, per germline. V lost 0 bases and J lost 5; bases outside the gene matches: 8. This CDR3 spans 16 amino acids. DNA of the CDR3: TGCGCCAGCAGCTTGGCCGTAGACAGGGGGATAACTGAAGCTTTCTTT. This codes for CASSLAVDRGITEAFF.

The chain combines TRBV10-3 with TRBJ2-1; 10 nucleotides match TRBD1. The CDR3 spans 14 residues. CDR1 and CDR2 (germline): ENHRY, SYGVKD. V was pared by 3 bases and J by 10 bases, with 6 bases of the junction left unmatched. This chain's CDR3 is CAISDGTGADEQFF. The CDR3 nucleotides are TGTGCCATCAGTGATGGGACAGGGGCTGACGAGCAGTTCTTC.

CDR3 nucleotide sequence: TGTGCCAGCAGTCGGGACAGCCGCAATCAGCCCCAGCATTTT. Translating it yields CASSRDSRNQPQHF. The chain couples TRBV27 to TRBJ1-5; 7 nucleotides agree with TRBD1. Losses at the gene ends were 5 bases for V and 2 bases for J; bases not matched to a gene: 3. CDR1 is MNHEY and CDR2 is SMNVEV in the germline V gene (reference sequence). The CDR3 is 14 amino acids.

This clone was seen once. The chain couples TRBV3-1 (or the pseudogene TRBV3-2) to TRBJ2-7, with D maybe TRBD2 (5 bases). Germline V gene sequence: CDR1 LGHDT, CDR2 YNNKEL (reference sequence). The CDR3 has 16 amino acids. Between the trimmed V and J ends, which lost 0 bases and 1 base, there was a span of 13 bases. CDR3 bases: TGTGCCAGCAGCCAAGATAGGGAGACGGTATCCTACGAGCAGTACTTC. It is translated as CASSQDRETVSYEQYF.

The rearrangement links TRBV5-4 to TRBJ2-1; D not resolved. This CDR3 is built from 12 residues. Trimming shortened V by 1 base and J by 10 bases, and 9 bases separated the two germline ends. Germline V lookup: CDR1 SGHNT, CDR2 YYREEE (reference sequence). CDR3 protein: CASSLSSPEQFF. CDR3 sequence (DNA): TGTGCCAGCAGCTTGTCTTCTCCCGAGCAGTTCTTC.

This clone occurred a few times. V and J are TRBV7-2 and TRBJ1-2; 7 positions match TRBD1. CDR1 and CDR2 from the germline V gene are SGHTA and FQGNSA. The V segment lost 5 bases and the J segment 4 bases; nucleotides outside the gene matches: 13. CDR3 size: 16 residues. The CDR3 sequence: CASSPTDRLIVYGYTF. For the CDR3, the DNA is TGTGCCAGCAGCCCGACGGACAGGCTAATTGTCTATGGCTACACCTTC.

This chain uses TRBV10-2 with TRBJ2-2; D is possibly TRBD2 (6 bases). The CDR3 totals 14 residues. Trimming pared 7 bases from V and 5 bases from J, leaving 14 bases between. CDR1 and CDR2 from the germline V gene are WSHSY and SAAADI. The CDR3 nucleotides read TGCGCCAGCAACCCGGGAGTGGGGACCGGGGAGCTGTTTTTT. Translated, it gives CASNPGVGTGELFF.

The rearrangement joins TRBV5-4 to TRBJ1-4; 7 nucleotides line up with TRBD1. J lost 5 bases, V lost 3 bases, and 13 bases had no gene match. Per the germline V gene, CDR1 is SGHNT and CDR2 is YYREEE (reference sequence). The CDR3 extends over 17 amino acids. The CDR3 region is CASSSSSPGQRNEKLFF. The CDR3, as DNA: TGTGCCAGCAGCTCCTCGTCTCCGGGACAGCGGAATGAAAAACTGTTTTTT. The full variable domain, its missing parts supplied by reference TRBV5-4 and TRBJ1-4, is ETGVTQSPTHLIKTRGQQVTLRCSSQSGHNTVSWYQQALGQGPQFIFQYYREEENGRGNFPPRFSGLQFPNYSSELNVNALELDDSALYLCASSSSSPGQRNEKLFFGSGTQLSVL.

The J gene is TRBJ2-3, the V gene TRBV7-2, with 7 bases fitting TRBD2. CDR3 length: 17 residues. V lost 2 bases and J lost 5; bases outside the gene matches: 13. Germline lookup yields CDR1 SGHTA and CDR2 FQGNSA. CDR3 nucleotide sequence: TGTGCCAGCAGCTTATTCGGCGGGAGAGGAGATGGAGATACGCAGTATTTT. Encoded protein: CASSLFGGRGDGDTQYF.

The chain joins TRBV7-3 to TRBJ2-7; tentative D call: TRBD1 (6 bases). The V and J ends lost 1 base and 0 bases respectively, with 19 bases between them. Per germline, CDR1 SGHTA and CDR2 FQGTGA. This CDR3 is built from 18 residues. The DNA of the CDR3 is TGTGCCAGCAGCTTAAGGCGGGTATCAGACAGGAGCTCCTACGAGCAGTACTTC. The encoded protein is CASSLRRVSDRSSYEQYF.

The V call is TRBV19, the J call TRBJ1-2, with 9 bases aligning to TRBD1. This CDR3 contains 15 residues. Trimming cost V 4 bases and J 2 bases; bases outside gene matches: 5. Germline V gives CDR1 LNHDA, CDR2 SQIVND (reference sequence). CDR3 residues: CASSTLTGGNYGYTF. The CDR3 coding sequence is TGTGCCAGTAGTACCCTGACAGGGGGAAACTATGGCTACACCTTC.

As to this clone: The same CDR3 arises from other DNA sequences in this sample as well. The V and J genes are TRBV5-1 and TRBJ1-2, with 8 bases fitting TRBD1. The V gene end was trimmed by 3 bases and the J gene end by 4 bases; junction bases not matched to a gene: 2. Germline loops: CDR1 SGHRS, CDR2 YFSETQ. The CDR3 covers 13 residues. CDR3 amino acids: CASSSGQGYGYTF. The DNA of the CDR3 is TGCGCCAGCAGCTCTGGACAGGGCTATGGCTACACCTTC.

CDR3 in amino acids: CASSLNPQGTHNEQFF. Written as DNA, the CDR3 is TGTGCCAGCAGCCTAAACCCGCAGGGTACCCACAATGAGCAGTTCTTC. The V gene is TRBV7-6, the J gene TRBJ2-1; D may be TRBD1 (5 bases). This CDR3 region has 16 residues. Germline V gene data show CDR1 as SGHVS and CDR2 as FNYEAQ. The ends were cut back, 5 bases at V and 5 bases at J, with 19 bases in the middle.

V gene TRBV27 combines with J gene TRBJ1-1, with 10 bases aligning to TRBD1. CDR1 MNHEY and CDR2 SMNVEV come from the germline V gene (reference sequence). CDR3 length: 13 amino acids. Germline trimming cut 6 bases from V and 3 bases from J; bases unmatched to any gene: 1. The CDR3 DNA follows: TGTGCCAGCAGCGGACAGGGGGACACTGAAGCTTTCTTT. This gives the protein CASSGQGDTEAFF.

J is TRBJ2-7 and V is TRBV29-1; TRBD1 might be the D (5 bases). Germline values: CDR1 SQVTM, CDR2 ANQGSEA. V lost 6 bases, J lost 7 bases, and 22 bases lay in between. The CDR3 runs 14 residues. CDR3 bases: TGCAGCGTCCGCGTCTCGGACATTACTGGAGAGCAGTACTTC. It encodes CSVRVSDITGEQYF.

The chain carries TRBV2 and TRBJ1-1, with D possibly matching TRBD1 (6 bases). The CDR3 is made up of 14 amino acids. With 4 bases removed from V and 4 bases from J, the gap between germline ends came to 13 bases. Per the germline V gene, CDR1 is SNHLY and CDR2 is FYNNEI. The CDR3 bases are TGTGCCAGCAGTGCTGGTGGGGGCGGCACTGAAGCTTTCTTT. The encoded protein is CASSAGGGGTEAFF.

J is TRBJ1-2 and V is TRBV4-1; D is unclear. This CDR3 region has 15 residues. CDR1 and CDR2 from the germline V gene are MGHRA and YSYEKL. Deletions cut 4 bases from V and 1 base from J, with 13 bases between. This chain's CDR3 is CASSLQASFNYGYTF. DNA of the CDR3: TGCGCCAGCAGCCTTCAGGCCTCCTTTAACTATGGCTACACCTTC.

This clone was seen once. The V call is TRBV5-5, the J call TRBJ1-1; possibly TRBD1 for D (6 bases). Germline CDR1 reads SGHKS; CDR2 reads YYEKEE (reference sequence). This CDR3 region has 14 residues. V gave up 3 bases and J gave up 0 bases, with 9 bases separating them. In DNA, the CDR3 is TGTGCCAGCAGCTCCAGGGGAATGAACACTGAAGCTTTCTTT. Its protein product is CASSSRGMNTEAFF. The variable domain in full, completed from reference TRBV5-5 and TRBJ1-1, reads DAGVTQSPTHLIKTRGQQVTLRCSPISGHKSVSWYQQVLGQGPQFIFQYYEKEERGRGNFPDRFSARQFPNYSSELNVNALLLGDSALYLCASSSRGMNTEAFFGQGTRLTVV.

This chain links TRBV5-1 with TRBJ1-6; D unclear. The V gene's germline CDR1 is SGHRS and CDR2 YFSETQ. V was pared by 0 bases and J by 6 bases, with 10 bases between. The CDR3 runs to 15 residues. The CDR3 bases are TGCGCCAGCAGCTTGGCCGGAGTAGGTAATTCACCCCTCCACTTT. Amino acids: CASSLAGVGNSPLHF. The whole variable domain, filled in from reference TRBV5-1 and TRBJ1-6, reads KAGVTQTPRYLIKTRGQQVTLSCSPISGHRSVSWYQQTPGQGLQFLFEYFSETQRNKGNFPGRFSGRQFSNSRSEMNVSTLELGDSALYLCASSLAGVGNSPLHFGNGTRLTVT.

The chain employs TRBV15 and TRBJ1-6, with D tentatively TRBD1 (5 bases). V lost 8 bases to trimming and J lost 9 bases, with 20 bases between them. The CDR3 consists of 15 residues. The germline CDR1 and CDR2 sequences are LNHNV and YYDKDF (reference sequence). The chain's CDR3 is CATAVESGVSSPLHF. The DNA of the CDR3 is TGTGCCACCGCGGTGGAGTCGGGGGTTAGTTCACCCCTCCACTTT.

A word on this clone: The identical CDR3 is also encoded by other nucleotide sequences in the sample. The V gene is TRBV7-6, the J gene TRBJ1-1; the match to TRBD1 covers 9 bases. Losses at the gene ends were 4 bases for V and 2 bases for J; bases not matched to a gene: 5. The CDR3 consists of 15 residues. Germline V gene sequence: CDR1 SGHVS, CDR2 FNYEAQ. The CDR3 DNA sequence: TGTGCCAGCAGCTCCAGACAGGGGGTAAACACTGAAGCTTTCTTT. This encodes CASSSRQGVNTEAFF.

This chain joins TRBV29-1 and TRBJ2-1, with 8 bases matching TRBD2. V lost 3 bases to trimming and J lost 3 bases; unmatched junction nucleotides: 10. CDR3 length: 16 residues. CDR1 and CDR2 (germline): SQVTM, ANQGSEA. The CDR3 DNA is TGCAGCGTTGAGGGACGACTAGCGCAGAACTACAATGAGCAGTTCTTC. It is translated as CSVEGRLAQNYNEQFF.

The chain uses TRBV6-5 and TRBJ1-2, with a weak D call TRBD1 (5 bases). The CDR3 runs to 14 residues. The germline V gene encodes CDR1 MNHEY and CDR2 SVGAGI. V shed 11 bases and J shed 2 bases, with 18 bases lying between them. The CDR3 loop is CAAGWGGLNYGYTF. The CDR3 DNA follows: TGTGCCGCGGGATGGGGGGGTTTAAACTATGGCTACACCTTC.

This clone was counted a single time. The chain joins TRBV19 to TRBJ2-7, with unresolved D. The CDR3 runs to 15 residues. Per the germline V gene, CDR1 is LNHDA and CDR2 is SQIVND (reference sequence). Trimming cost V 5 bases and J 2 bases, with 16 bases left between them. This CDR3 is CASSFSWARPYEQYF. Here the CDR3 DNA reads TGTGCCAGTAGTTTCTCATGGGCCAGGCCCTACGAGCAGTACTTC.

The gene calls are TRBV3-1 (or the pseudogene TRBV3-2) and TRBJ2-7; 8 positions match TRBD1. The ends lost 0 bases at V and 5 bases at J; junction bases unmatched: 0. The germline CDR1 and CDR2 sequences are LGHDT and YNNKEL (reference sequence). The CDR3 extends over 13 amino acids. CDR3 amino acids: CASSQEDRDEQYF. In DNA, the CDR3 is TGTGCCAGCAGCCAAGAGGACAGGGACGAGCAGTACTTC.

Only one count was recorded for this clone. The chain recombines TRBV6-5 with TRBJ1-3; 9 bases are a match to TRBD1. This CDR3 comprises 15 residues. The J segment lost 7 bases and the V segment lost 10 bases, leaving 14 bases of the junction unmatched. Germline loops: CDR1 MNHEY, CDR2 SVGAGI. The CDR3 DNA follows: TGTGCCACCTTTAATCCGGGACAGGGTCGGAACACCATATATTTT. It yields the protein CATFNPGQGRNTIYF.

This chain uses TRBV5-1 with TRBJ1-2; 11 nucleotides match TRBD1. This CDR3 spans 15 amino acids. The ends lost 2 bases at V and 2 bases at J; junction bases unmatched: 2. Germline V gene data show CDR1 as SGHRS and CDR2 as YFSETQ. The CDR3: CASSFGTGGNYGYTF. CDR3 sequence (DNA): TGCGCCAGCAGCTTCGGGACAGGGGGAAACTATGGCTACACCTTC.